The source of this T cell receptor (beta chain) is a study of neoadjuvant nivolumab and ipilimumab in lung cancer. On this clone: Its antigen remains unidentified.

General study findings and limits: From pretherapy to surgery, tumor richness and clonality rose with dual therapy. Compared with tumor-adjacent uninvolved lung, resected tumors showed greater richness and clonality. Only a single major-pathologic-response sample was available for clonality analysis. Resected-tumor TCR richness correlated positively with pretherapy blood richness.

The repertoire was sequenced with immunoSEQ multiplex PCR; TCRdb's copy has only in-frame clones and lacks some. The data contain over 45,000 clones, approximately 90% of them seen just once; the ten biggest clones take up about 4%. The CDR3 totals 15 residues. CDR1 SGHRS and CDR2 YFSETQ come from the germline V gene. Trimming took off 2 bases at V and 5 bases at J, with 14 bases between the two ends. This chain joins TRBV5-1 and TRBJ1-5; TRBD1 might be the D (5 bases). Source: blood, taken before neoadjuvant nivolumab, alone or with ipilimumab. This TCR was sampled from an adult with non-small cell lung cancer. Some clones in this sample may be carry-over from other donors' samples. CDR3 region: CASSLYGGSYQPQHF. The DNA for the CDR3 is TGCGCCAGCAGCTTATACGGGGGGTCTTATCAGCCCCAGCATTTT.